This note documents a single TCR beta chain sequence. Its antigen remains unidentified. The data derive from a study of post-analysis software for immune sequencing data. Study summary: Relapsing-remitting, secondary progressive and progressive-relapsing multiple sclerosis were all included among the disease courses. Findings of the study overall: Clustering by F measure revealed strong co-clustering among samples prepared together in one batch. Elevated frequency relative to controls characterized several TRBV segments in patients, TRBV5-6, TRBV5-1 and TRBV20-1 among them. For normalized Chao1 diversity, multiple sclerosis patients scored significantly lower than controls did.

V dropped 2 bases and J dropped 2; count of bases not matched to a gene: 7. This CDR3 spans 16 amino acids. Looked up from germline, CDR1 is SGHTA and CDR2 is FQGNSA. Each TCR beta cDNA library carried unique molecular identifiers. TCRdb analysed the PCR reads with MiXCR anew, one entry per CDR3 protein. The sample yields almost 700,000 distinct CDR3 sequences, 55% to 70% seen once. Sequencing was carried out using blood. The chain employs TRBV7-2 and TRBJ2-3; 7 nucleotides match TRBD1. The TCR was taken from a girl under 10 years old with multiple sclerosis. Here the CDR3 DNA reads TGTGCCAGCAGCTTACTGGGACAGACAACCACAGATACGCAGTATTTT. Protein: CASSLLGQTTTDTQYF.